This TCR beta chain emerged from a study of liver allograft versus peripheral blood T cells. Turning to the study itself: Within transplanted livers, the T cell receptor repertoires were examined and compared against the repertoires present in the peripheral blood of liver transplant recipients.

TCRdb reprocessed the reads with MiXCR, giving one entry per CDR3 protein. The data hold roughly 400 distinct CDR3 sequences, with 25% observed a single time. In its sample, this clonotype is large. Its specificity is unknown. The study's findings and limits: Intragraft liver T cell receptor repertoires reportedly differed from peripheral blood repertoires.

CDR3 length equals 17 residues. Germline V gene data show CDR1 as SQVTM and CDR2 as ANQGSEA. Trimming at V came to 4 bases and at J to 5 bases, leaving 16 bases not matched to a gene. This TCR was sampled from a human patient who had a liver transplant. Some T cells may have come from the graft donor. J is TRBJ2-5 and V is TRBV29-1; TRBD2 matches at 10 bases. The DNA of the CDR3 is TGCAGCGTTGTCCTTATGAAGCGGGAGGGCGCTGGGGAGACCCAGTACTTC. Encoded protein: CSVVLMKREGAGETQYF.